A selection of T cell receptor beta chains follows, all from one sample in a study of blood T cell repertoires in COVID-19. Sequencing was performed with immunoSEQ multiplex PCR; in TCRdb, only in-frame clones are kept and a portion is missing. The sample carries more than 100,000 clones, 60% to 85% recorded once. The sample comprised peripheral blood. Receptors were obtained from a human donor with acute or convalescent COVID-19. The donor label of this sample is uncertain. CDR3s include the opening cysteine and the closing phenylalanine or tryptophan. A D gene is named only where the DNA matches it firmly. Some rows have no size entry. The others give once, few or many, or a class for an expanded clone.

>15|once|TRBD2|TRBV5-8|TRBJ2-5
TGTGCCAGCAGCTCGGCGCCGGGGGGGCCAGAGACCCAGTACTTC
CASSSAPGGPETQYF
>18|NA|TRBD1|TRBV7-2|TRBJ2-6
TGTGCCAGCAGCGACAGGGGGTCGGCGGGAAGTGGGGCCAACGTCCTGACTTTC
CASSDRGSAGSGANVLTF
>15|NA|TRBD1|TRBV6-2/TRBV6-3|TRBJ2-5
TGTGCCAGCAGTCCCTTGGGACAGGGCAGGGAGACCCAGTACTTC
CASSPLGQGRETQYF
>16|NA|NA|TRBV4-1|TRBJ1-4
TGCGCCAGCAGCCGGCCAGGACACGCAACTAATGAAAAACTGTTTTTT
CASSRPGHATNEKLFF
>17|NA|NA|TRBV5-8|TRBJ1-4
TGTGCCATAACGCCCAGGGGCGTAGGTCCGGCTAATGAAAAACTGTTTTTT
CAITPRGVGPANEKLFF
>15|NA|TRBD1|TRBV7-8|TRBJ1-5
TGTGCCAGCAGCAAAGGGACAGGACACAATCAGCCCCAGCATTTT
CASSKGTGHNQPQHF
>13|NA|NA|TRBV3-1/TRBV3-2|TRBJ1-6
TGTGCCAGCAGCCCGGGTCTGAGGTCACCCCTCCACTTT
CASSPGLRSPLHF
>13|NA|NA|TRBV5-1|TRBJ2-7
TGCGCCAGCAGCTTGGTAACGGGGTACGAGCAGTACTTC
CASSLVTGYEQYF
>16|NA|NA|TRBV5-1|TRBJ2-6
TGCGCCAGCAGCTTGGCAGGGGAACCTGGGGCCAACGTCCTGACTTTC
CASSLAGEPGANVLTF
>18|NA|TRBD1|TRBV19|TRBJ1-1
TGTGCCAGTAGTATAGTACAGGGGATCCCTACGATGAACACTGAAGCTTTCTTT
CASSIVQGIPTMNTEAFF
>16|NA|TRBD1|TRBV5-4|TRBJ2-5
TGTGCCAGCAGCTTGGGACCGGGACAGGGCCAAGAGACCCAGTACTTC
CASSLGPGQGQETQYF
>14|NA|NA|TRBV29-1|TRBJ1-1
TGCAGCGTTGAAGTCGGGGGGAGGGGCACTGAAGCTTTCTTT
CSVEVGGRGTEAFF
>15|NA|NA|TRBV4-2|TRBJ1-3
TGTGCCAGCAGCCAGAGGGACAACTCTGGAAACACCATATATTTT
CASSQRDNSGNTIYF
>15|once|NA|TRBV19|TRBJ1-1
TGTGCCAGTAGTACACTACGACAGGCTTACACTGAAGCTTTCTTT
CASSTLRQAYTEAFF
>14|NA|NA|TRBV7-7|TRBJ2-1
TGTGCCAGCAGCTTTAGGGGGAGAATCGATGAGCAGTTCTTC
CASSFRGRIDEQFF
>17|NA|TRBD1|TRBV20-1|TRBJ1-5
TGCAGTGCTAGTGGGGACAGGGGGCAAAATAGCAATCAGCCCCAGCATTTT
CSASGDRGQNSNQPQHF
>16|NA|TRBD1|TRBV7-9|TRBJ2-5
TGTGCCAGCAGCTTGACAGGGGGTAGATGGGAAGAGACCCAGTACTTC
CASSLTGGRWEETQYF
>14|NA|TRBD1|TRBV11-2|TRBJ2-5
TGTGCCAGCAGCCGACAGGGGCACGAAGAGACCCAGTACTTC
CASSRQGHEETQYF
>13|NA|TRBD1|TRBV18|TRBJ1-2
TGTGCCAGCTCACCCACAGGGGACTATGGCTACACCTTC
CASSPTGDYGYTF
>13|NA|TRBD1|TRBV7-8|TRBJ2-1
TGTGCCAGCAGCATAGACAGGGGAAATGAGCAGTTCTTC
CASSIDRGNEQFF
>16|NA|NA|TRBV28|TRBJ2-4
TGTGCCAGCAGTTTATGGCAGGGGCTAGCCAAAAACATTCAGTACTTC
CASSLWQGLAKNIQYF
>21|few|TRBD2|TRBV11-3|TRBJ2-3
TGTGCCAGCAGCTTAGAGACGGGACGTTTCAGTAGCGGGGGGAGCTTGGATACGCAGTATTTT
CASSLETGRFSSGGSLDTQYF
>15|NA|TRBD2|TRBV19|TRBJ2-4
TGTGCCACATCCGGACTAGCGGGGGGGCGAGGCATTCAGTACTTC
CATSGLAGGRGIQYF
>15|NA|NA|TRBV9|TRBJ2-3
TGTGCCAGCAGCCCCAGAGCCGGGAGCACAGATACGCAGTATTTT
CASSPRAGSTDTQYF
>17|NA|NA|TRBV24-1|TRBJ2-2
TGTGCCACCAGTGATTCCCAGTGGGCTTCGAACACCGGGGAGCTGTTTTTT
CATSDSQWASNTGELFF
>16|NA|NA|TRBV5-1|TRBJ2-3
TGCGCCAGCAGGGAAGGACCCGCCAGGGGTACAGATACGCAGTATTTT
CASREGPARGTDTQYF
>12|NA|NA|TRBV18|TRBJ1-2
TGTGCCAGCTCACCAACAAGGGGTGGCTACACCTTC
CASSPTRGGYTF
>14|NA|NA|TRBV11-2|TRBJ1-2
TGTGCCAGCAGCTTAGAGGAGGGACACTATGGCTACACCTTC
CASSLEEGHYGYTF
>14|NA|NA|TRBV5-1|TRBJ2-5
TGCGCCAGCGCTGGGGGGGCCTCTGGAGAGACCCAGTACTTC
CASAGGASGETQYF
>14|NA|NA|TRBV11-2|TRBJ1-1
TGTGCCAGCAGCGCCGGGGGAGGGGTCACTGAAGCTTTCTTT
CASSAGGGVTEAFF
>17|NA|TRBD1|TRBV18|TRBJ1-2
TGTGCCAGCTCACTAGGGACAGGATTCATTCAGGACTATGGCTACACCTTC
CASSLGTGFIQDYGYTF
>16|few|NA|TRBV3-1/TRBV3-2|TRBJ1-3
TGTGCCAGCAGCGGCCGGCCAGGGGACACTGGAAACACCATATATTTT
CASSGRPGDTGNTIYF
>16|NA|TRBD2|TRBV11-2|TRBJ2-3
TGTGCCAGCAGCCGGACTAGCGGGGGGGCCGTGGATACGCAGTATTTT
CASSRTSGGAVDTQYF
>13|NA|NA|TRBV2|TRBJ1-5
TGTGCCAGCAGTCGGACAGTGGATCAGCCCCAGCATTTT
CASSRTVDQPQHF
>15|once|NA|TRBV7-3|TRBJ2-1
TGTGCCAGCAGCCCCTCCTTGACCGGGTCCGATGAGCAGTTCTTC
CASSPSLTGSDEQFF
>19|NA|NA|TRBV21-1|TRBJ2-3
TGTGCCAGCAGCAAAGCACAGGTCATAGAGCGGGGGTCCCCGGATACGCAGTATTTT
CASSKAQVIERGSPDTQYF
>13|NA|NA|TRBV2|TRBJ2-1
TGTGCCAGCACCGGAAACCCCCTAGCCGAGCAGTTCTTC
CASTGNPLAEQFF
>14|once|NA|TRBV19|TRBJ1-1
TGTGCCAGTAGTATAGCCCGGACAGAATCTGAAGCTTTCTTT
CASSIARTESEAFF
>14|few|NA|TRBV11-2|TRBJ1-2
TGTGCCAGCAGGGCGATGCGGGGGGCGAACGACTACACCTTC
CASRAMRGANDYTF
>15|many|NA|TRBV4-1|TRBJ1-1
TGCGCCAGCAGCCTCCGACGGGGAGAGAACACTGAAGCTTTCTTT
CASSLRRGENTEAFF